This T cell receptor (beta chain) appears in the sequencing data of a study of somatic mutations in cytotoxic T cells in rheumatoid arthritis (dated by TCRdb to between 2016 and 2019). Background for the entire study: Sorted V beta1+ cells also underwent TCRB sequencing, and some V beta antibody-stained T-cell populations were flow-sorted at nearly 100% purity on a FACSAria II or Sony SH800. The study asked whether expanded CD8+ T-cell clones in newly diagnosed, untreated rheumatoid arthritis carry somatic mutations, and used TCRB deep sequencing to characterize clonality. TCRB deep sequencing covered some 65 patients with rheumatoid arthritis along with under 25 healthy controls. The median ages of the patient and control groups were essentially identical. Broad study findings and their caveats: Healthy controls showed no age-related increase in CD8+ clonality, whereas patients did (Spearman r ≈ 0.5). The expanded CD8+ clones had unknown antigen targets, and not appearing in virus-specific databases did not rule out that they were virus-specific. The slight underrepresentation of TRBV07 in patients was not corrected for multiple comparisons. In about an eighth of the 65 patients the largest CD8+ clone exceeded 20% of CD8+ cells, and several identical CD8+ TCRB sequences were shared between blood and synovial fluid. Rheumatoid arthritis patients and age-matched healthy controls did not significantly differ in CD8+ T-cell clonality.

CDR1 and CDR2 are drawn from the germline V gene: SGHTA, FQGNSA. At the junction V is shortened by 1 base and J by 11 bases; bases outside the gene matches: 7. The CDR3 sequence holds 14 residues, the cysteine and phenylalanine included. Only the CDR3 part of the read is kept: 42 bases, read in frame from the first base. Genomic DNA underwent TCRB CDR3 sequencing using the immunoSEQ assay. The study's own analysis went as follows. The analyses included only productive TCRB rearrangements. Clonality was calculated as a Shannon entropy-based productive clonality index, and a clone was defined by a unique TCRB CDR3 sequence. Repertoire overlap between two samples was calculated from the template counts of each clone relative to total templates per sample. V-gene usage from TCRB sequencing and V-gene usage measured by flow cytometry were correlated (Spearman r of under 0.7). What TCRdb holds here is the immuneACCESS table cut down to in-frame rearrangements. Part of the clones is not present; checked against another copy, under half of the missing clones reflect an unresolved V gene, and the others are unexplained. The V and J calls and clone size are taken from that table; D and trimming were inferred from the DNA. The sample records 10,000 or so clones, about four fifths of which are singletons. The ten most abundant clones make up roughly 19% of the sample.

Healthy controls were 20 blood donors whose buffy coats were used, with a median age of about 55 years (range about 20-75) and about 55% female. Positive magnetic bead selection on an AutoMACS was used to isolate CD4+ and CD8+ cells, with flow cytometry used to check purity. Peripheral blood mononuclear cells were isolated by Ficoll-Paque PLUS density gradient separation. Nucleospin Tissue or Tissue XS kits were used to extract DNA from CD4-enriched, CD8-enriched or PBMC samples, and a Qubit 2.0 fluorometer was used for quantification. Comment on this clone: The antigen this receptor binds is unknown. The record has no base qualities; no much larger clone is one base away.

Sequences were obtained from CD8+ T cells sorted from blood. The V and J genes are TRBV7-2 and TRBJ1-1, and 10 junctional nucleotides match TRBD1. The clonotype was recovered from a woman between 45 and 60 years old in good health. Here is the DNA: TGTGCCAGCAGCTTAGGGTTCGGGACAGGGGATGCTTTCTTT. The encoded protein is CASSLGFGTGDAFF.